The sequence of this T cell receptor beta chain was determined in a study of cytomegalovirus exposure and HLA in healthy donors. As for this clone: No antigen is known for it.

The CDR3 totals 13 residues. V was cut by 3 bases and J by 5 bases, with 10 bases left in between. The germline gives CDR1 LNHDA, CDR2 SQIVND (reference sequence). PCR involved 60 Vbeta and 13 Jbeta primers. Here immunoSEQ multiplex PCR was the method, and the copy in TCRdb shows in-frame clones only, minus some. The sample carries over 150,000 clones, 68% recorded once. Overall study results and limits: Excluded: some indistinguishable V segments such as TRBV6-2 and TRBV6-3. V- and J-gene trimming in TCR beta was tied to a missense DCLRE1C variant by an analysis performed later. In an earlier analysis, in roughly 600 donors, most V segments appeared productive either ~90% or ~30% of the time. The investigators catalogued 164 TCR beta chains as cytomegalovirus-associated.

The receptor comes from a middle-aged woman in good health and CMV-seropositive. The sequencing sample was made of PBMCs. This chain links TRBV19 with TRBJ1-1; D unresolved. The CDR3 reads CASSIWATTEAFF. DNA of the CDR3: TGTGCCAGTAGTATCTGGGCAACTACTGAAGCTTTCTTT.